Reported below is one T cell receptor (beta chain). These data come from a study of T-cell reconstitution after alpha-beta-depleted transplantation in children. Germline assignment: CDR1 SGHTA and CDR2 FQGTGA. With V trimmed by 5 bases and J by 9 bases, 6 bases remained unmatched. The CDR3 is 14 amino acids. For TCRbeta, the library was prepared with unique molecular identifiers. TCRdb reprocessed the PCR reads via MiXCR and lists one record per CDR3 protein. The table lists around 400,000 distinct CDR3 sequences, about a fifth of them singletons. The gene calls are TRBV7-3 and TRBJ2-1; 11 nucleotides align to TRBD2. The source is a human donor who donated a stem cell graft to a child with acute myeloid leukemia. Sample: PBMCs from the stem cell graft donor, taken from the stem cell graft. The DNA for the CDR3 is TGTGCCAGCAGCCCTGGGACTAGCGGCGCTGAGCAGTTCTTC. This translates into CASSPGTSGAEQFF.